This passage covers 17 T cell receptor beta chains from one sample sequenced in a study of cytomegalovirus exposure and HLA in healthy donors. Vbeta (60) and Jbeta (13) primers were used in the PCR. This table comes from immunoSEQ multiplex PCR, and its TCRdb copy is limited to in-frame clones, with some not included. Here the sample spans approximately 160,000 clones, around four fifths being singletons. Material: PBMCs. All receptors derive from a man younger than 30 in good health and CMV-seropositive.

J is TRBJ1-2 and V is TRBV13; tentative D call: TRBD1 (6 bases). V was pared by 5 bases and J by 2 bases, with 9 bases between. Per the germline V gene, CDR1 is PRHDT and CDR2 is FYEKMQ (reference sequence). The CDR3 is 13 amino acids. CDR3 amino acids: CASSRTENYGYTF. The CDR3 nucleotides are TGTGCCAGCAGCCGGACAGAAAACTATGGCTACACCTTC. Full variable domain (outside the CDR3, taken from reference TRBV13 and TRBJ1-2): AAGVIQSPRHLIKEKRETATLKCYPIPRHDTVYWYQQGPGQDPQFLISFYEKMQSDKGSIPDRFSAQQFSDYHSELNMSSLELGDSALYFCASSRTENYGYTFGSGTRLTVV.

The chain links TRBV7-9 to TRBJ2-5; possible D gene TRBD2, 5 bases. The CDR3 has 15 amino acids. V was pared by 0 bases and J by 4 bases, with 12 bases between. The V gene's germline CDR1 is SEHNR and CDR2 FQNEAQ (reference sequence). CDR3 DNA: TGTGCCAGCAGCTTAGCAGGAGGAAAGGGAGAGACCCAGTACTTC. Its protein product is CASSLAGGKGETQYF.

This chain connects TRBV9 to TRBJ1-1; D is unclear. There are 15 residues in the CDR3. The germline V and J ends were trimmed by 1 base and 3 bases, with 13 bases remaining between them. Germline-derived CDR1 and CDR2 are SGDLS and YYNGEE. The CDR3 sequence is CASSVYAAPYTEAFF. CDR3 in DNA: TGTGCCAGCAGCGTATATGCGGCCCCGTACACTGAAGCTTTCTTT. Based on the CDR3 plus reference TRBV9 and TRBJ1-1, the full variable domain is DSGVTQTPKHLITATGQRVTLRCSPRSGDLSVYWYQQSLDQGLQFLIQYYNGEERAKGNILERFSAQQFPDLHSELNLSSLELGDSALYFCASSVYAAPYTEAFFGQGTRLTVV.

This clone was observed a few times. The V gene is TRBV29-1, the J gene TRBJ1-2, with a tentative D call TRBD1 (6 bases). Germline loops: CDR1 SQVTM, CDR2 ANQGSEA. This CDR3 comprises 17 residues. Trimming stripped 8 bases from V and 0 bases from J, with 25 bases between. CDR3: CSRHSQGPSPSNYGYTF. The CDR3, as DNA: TGCAGCCGACACTCTCAGGGGCCTTCTCCCTCTAACTATGGCTACACCTTC.

This chain links TRBV27 with TRBJ1-1; TRBD1 matches at 7 bases. CDR3 length equals 17 residues. Germline CDR1 is MNHEY and CDR2 is SMNVEV (reference sequence). Losses at the gene ends were 3 bases for V and 6 bases for J; bases not matched to a gene: 16. The CDR3 coding sequence is TGTGCCAGCAGTTTGTCCGACAGGGCACCTAAGGGGGCTGAAGCTTTCTTT. As protein: CASSLSDRAPKGAEAFF.

This rearrangement joins TRBV7-9 to TRBJ2-3; TRBD1 might be the D (5 bases). This CDR3 is 14 amino acids long. V dropped 1 base and J dropped 4 bases, with 9 bases sitting between them. CDR1 SEHNR and CDR2 FQNEAQ come from the germline V gene (reference sequence). The CDR3 nucleotides are TGTGCCAGCAGCTTAGGTGGGGCCCCAGATACGCAGTATTTT. This translates into CASSLGGAPDTQYF.

The V call is TRBV28, the J call TRBJ2-5, with 8 nucleotides matching TRBD1. The DNA end favors TRBJ2-7, so the J call may be wrong. Germline values: CDR1 MDHEN, CDR2 SYDVKM. The CDR3 is 15 amino acids. CDR3 in DNA: TGTGCCAGCAGTCCAGGGACAGGCCTGAAGAACGAGCAGTACTTC. This encodes CASSPGTGLKNEQYF.

The chain carries TRBV6-1 and TRBJ1-1, with D possibly being TRBD1 (6 bases). CDR1 is MNHNS, CDR2 SASEGT, per germline. Trimming took off 4 bases at V and 2 bases at J, with 11 bases between the two ends. This CDR3 has 14 residues. The CDR3 is CASSVRGHNTEAFF. CDR3 coding DNA: TGTGCCAGCAGTGTCCGGGGACATAACACTGAAGCTTTCTTT.

This clone has more than one count but fewer than ten. The rearrangement joins TRBV28 to TRBJ2-4; TRBD1 might be the D (6 bases). Looked up from germline, CDR1 is MDHEN and CDR2 is SYDVKM. V was shortened by 5 bases and J by 0 bases, with 20 bases between the two germline ends. This CDR3 has 18 amino acids. DNA for the CDR3: TGTGCCAGCAGTCTTATGGGGGCCCCAAGGCTAGCCAAAAACATTCAGTACTTC. It encodes CASSLMGAPRLAKNIQYF.

The chain uses TRBV7-2 and TRBJ1-5, with D hard to call. CDR1 SGHTA and CDR2 FQGNSA come from the germline V gene. This CDR3 has 15 amino acids. V was cut by 1 base and J by 3 bases, with 10 bases left in between. CDR3 sequence (DNA): TGTGCCAGCAGCTTAGATGGAGGGAACAATCAGCCCCAGCATTTT. This encodes CASSLDGGNNQPQHF.

The rearrangement joins TRBV7-6 to TRBJ1-3; 7 nucleotides align to TRBD1. Unmatched junction bases numbered 4, after V lost 5 bases and J lost 0 bases. There are 15 residues in the CDR3. Per germline, CDR1 SGHVS and CDR2 FNYEAQ. As DNA, the CDR3 is TGTGCCAGCAGCCAAGGGGGCGACTCTGGAAACACCATATATTTT. Amino acid sequence: CASSQGGDSGNTIYF.

The V gene is TRBV6-1, the J gene TRBJ1-1; tentatively, D is TRBD1 (6 bases). Germline V lookup: CDR1 MNHNS, CDR2 SASEGT. This CDR3 spans 15 amino acids. The ends were cut back, 4 bases at V and 8 bases at J, with 20 bases in the middle. The CDR3 reads CASSAGGPGLSEAFF. The CDR3 DNA reads TGTGCCAGCAGTGCTGGGGGCCCGGGGCTTTCCGAAGCTTTCTTT.

This clone was observed a few times. The chain has TRBV7-9 and TRBJ2-1; 9 bases match TRBD2. The V segment lost 1 base and the J segment 2 bases; nucleotides outside the gene matches: 6. Germline lookup yields CDR1 SEHNR and CDR2 FQNEAQ (reference sequence). The CDR3 length is 17 residues. CDR3 in DNA: TGTGCCAGCAGCTTAGACTTCGGCGGGAGGGCCTACAATGAGCAGTTCTTC. This encodes CASSLDFGGRAYNEQFF. The variable domain in full, with the rest retrieved from reference TRBV7-9 and TRBJ2-1, is DTGVSQNPRHKITKRGQNVTFRCDPISEHNRLYWYRQTLGQGPEFLTYFQNEAQLEKSRLLSDRFSAERPKGSFSTLEIQRTEQGDSAMYLCASSLDFGGRAYNEQFFGPGTRLTVL.

The genes are TRBV5-6 and TRBJ1-2, with 10 positions matching TRBD1. The V segment lost 5 bases and the J segment 5 bases; nucleotides outside the gene matches: 3. Germline CDR1 and CDR2: SGHDT and YYEEEE. The CDR3 has 13 residues. This chain's CDR3 is CASSAGQGYGYTF. CDR3 coding DNA: TGTGCCAGCAGTGCGGGACAGGGGTATGGCTACACCTTC.

V is TRBV18 and J is TRBJ2-6, with D tentatively TRBD1 (5 bases). This CDR3 comprises 15 residues. V dropped 5 bases and J dropped 3 bases, with 11 bases sitting between them. Germline-derived CDR1 and CDR2 are KGHSH and LQKENI. The CDR3 is CASSVPGNGANVLTF. The CDR3 nucleotides are TGTGCCAGCTCAGTTCCAGGGAATGGGGCCAACGTCCTGACTTTC. Full variable domain (missing parts from reference TRBV18 and TRBJ2-6): NAGVMQNPRHLVRRRGQEARLRCSPMKGHSHVYWYRQLPEEGLKFMVYLQKENIIDESGMPKERFSAEFPKEGPSILRIQQVVRGDSAAYFCASSVPGNGANVLTFGAGSRLTVL.

This clone has just a few counts. The chain combines TRBV18 with TRBJ2-1; 7 bases fit TRBD2. CDR1 and CDR2 from the germline V gene are KGHSH and LQKENI. The CDR3 consists of 15 residues. V shed 5 bases and J 5 bases; nucleotides not matched to a gene: 9. CDR3 residues: CASSAASGTNNEQFF. The CDR3 DNA sequence: TGTGCCAGCTCAGCCGCTAGCGGCACCAACAATGAGCAGTTCTTC.

The J gene is TRBJ1-5, the V gene TRBV27; the D gene is possibly TRBD1 (5 bases). Trimming shortened V by 4 bases and J by 0 bases, and 16 bases separated the two germline ends. CDR3 length: 17 amino acids. The V gene's germline CDR1 is MNHEY and CDR2 SMNVEV (reference sequence). CDR3 DNA: TGTGCCAGCAGTTCTCTCTACCGGGGGTATAGCAATCAGCCCCAGCATTTT. The encoded protein is CASSSLYRGYSNQPQHF.